These 25 T cell receptor beta chains share one sample of origin, sequenced in a study of blood T cell repertoires in COVID-19. The table came from immunoSEQ multiplex PCR; TCRdb's copy has only in-frame clones and leaves some out. The sample lists about 240,000 clones, approximately 84% occurring once. Sequencing was carried out using peripheral blood. These receptors all stem from a man between 45 and 60 years old with acute or convalescent COVID-19.

V usage is TRBV5-1 and J usage is TRBJ1-2; 7 nucleotides line up with TRBD1. The germline V gene has CDR1 SGHRS and CDR2 YFSETQ. This CDR3 contains 16 residues. V shed 6 bases, J shed 8 bases, and the junction held 19 bases outside the gene matches. In DNA, the CDR3 is TGCGCCAGCAAATCTTTGGAGACAGGGAGGTTGGAGGGCTACACCTTC. Its translation: CASKSLETGRLEGYTF. Using reference TRBV5-1 and TRBJ1-2 for the parts outside the CDR3, the full variable domain is KAGVTQTPRYLIKTRGQQVTLSCSPISGHRSVSWYQQTPGQGLQFLFEYFSETQRNKGNFPGRFSGRQFSNSRSEMNVSTLELGDSALYLCASKSLETGRLEGYTFGSGTRLTVV.

The chain employs TRBV2 and TRBJ1-1; 7 bases are shared with TRBD1. J gave up 6 bases and V 11 bases, and 9 bases lay outside the gene matches. The CDR3 is 12 residues long. Germline V CDR1 and CDR2: SNHLY, FYNNEI. The CDR3 region is CAGDRAGAEAFF. The CDR3 bases are TGTGCCGGCGACAGGGCCGGGGCTGAAGCTTTCTTT. Full variable domain (rest looked up from reference TRBV2 and TRBJ1-1): EPEVTQTPSHQVTQMGQEVILRCVPISNHLYFYWYRQILGQKVEFLVSFYNNEISEKSEIFDDQFSVERPDGSNFTLKIRSTKLEDSAMYFCAGDRAGAEAFFGQGTRLTVV.

The rearrangement joins TRBV28 to TRBJ1-1; 11 nucleotides agree with TRBD1. The CDR3 sequence is 14 residues long. V trimming: 4 bases; J trimming: 5 bases; junction bases outside the gene matches: 3. Germline V gene data show CDR1 as MDHEN and CDR2 as SYDVKM. CDR3 protein: CASSSGTGGTEAFF. In DNA form, the CDR3 reads TGTGCCAGCAGTTCCGGGACAGGGGGGACTGAAGCTTTCTTT.

Concerning this clone itself: This same CDR3 is encoded by further DNA sequences in the sample. The V and J genes are TRBV5-1 and TRBJ1-6; possible D gene TRBD1, 6 bases. CDR3 length: 15 amino acids. Trimming left V 2 bases short and J 7 bases short, with 13 bases between. Germline values: CDR1 SGHRS, CDR2 YFSETQ. The CDR3 loop is CASSLGDRPNSPLHF. The CDR3 nucleotides are TGCGCCAGCAGCTTAGGCGACAGGCCAAATTCACCCCTCCACTTT.

The chain employs TRBV11-3 and TRBJ2-7; 9 bases fit TRBD2. The V and J ends lost 0 bases and 6 bases, in that order; junction bases with no gene match: 9. The germline V gene has CDR1 SGHNT and CDR2 YENEEA. The CDR3 length is 16 residues. In nucleotides, the CDR3 is TGTGCCAGCAGCTTAGAAGGTAGCGGGAGTACGGCCGAGCAGTACTTC. This translates into CASSLEGSGSTAEQYF.

V gene TRBV3-1 (or the pseudogene TRBV3-2) combines with J gene TRBJ1-1; D not certain. CDR1 is LGHDT and CDR2 is YNNKEL in the germline V gene (reference sequence). Trimming shortened V by 1 base and J by 0 bases, and 9 bases separated the two germline ends. The CDR3 has 15 amino acids. CDR3 sequence: CASSQGTGMNTEAFF. The CDR3 DNA follows: TGTGCCAGCAGCCAAGGTACGGGAATGAACACTGAAGCTTTCTTT.

The rearrangement joins TRBV19 to TRBJ1-2; no definite D call. This CDR3 contains 15 residues. Trimming left V 8 bases short and J 5 bases short, with 21 bases between. Germline V gene lookup returns CDR1 LNHDA and CDR2 SQIVND (reference sequence). The CDR3 coding sequence is TGTGCCAGTGGGAGAGGGCATACGTATAAGTATGGCTACACCTTC. This codes for CASGRGHTYKYGYTF.

The chain has TRBV11-3 and TRBJ2-7; possible D gene TRBD2, 5 bases. Germline V CDR1 and CDR2: SGHNT, YENEEA. The CDR3 runs to 14 residues. The V gene lost 0 bases and the J gene lost 3 bases, with 9 bases spanning the gap. In DNA form, the CDR3 reads TGTGCCAGCAGCTTAGATAGCCGGGACTACGAGCAGTACTTC. Its translation is CASSLDSRDYEQYF.

V and J are TRBV9 and TRBJ2-1; 9 nucleotides agree with TRBD1. The J segment lost 8 bases and the V segment lost 0 bases, leaving 6 bases of the junction unmatched. Looked up from germline, CDR1 is SGDLS and CDR2 is YYNGEE. This CDR3 is built from 15 residues. In DNA form, the CDR3 reads TGTGCCAGCAGCGTAGCCGGGACAGGGAGGGATGAGCAGTTCTTC. Amino acids: CASSVAGTGRDEQFF.

The J gene is TRBJ2-7, the V gene TRBV19; 7 bases fit TRBD2. Losses at the gene ends were 3 bases for V and 6 bases for J; bases not matched to a gene: 5. The CDR3 is 13 residues long. Germline V gene data show CDR1 as LNHDA and CDR2 as SQIVND (reference sequence). Here the CDR3 reads CASSILAEAEQYF. CDR3 sequence (DNA): TGTGCCAGTAGTATTCTAGCGGAGGCCGAGCAGTACTTC.

This clone was counted only a few times. This chain links TRBV28 with TRBJ2-5, with no clear D. V lost 2 bases and J 5 bases, leaving 12 bases between the germline ends. Germline CDR1 MDHEN, CDR2 SYDVKM. The CDR3 has 14 residues. This CDR3 is CASSLLGETETQYF. CDR3 DNA sequence: TGTGCCAGCAGTTTACTCGGAGAGACTGAGACCCAGTACTTC. Using reference TRBV28 and TRBJ2-5 for the parts outside the CDR3, the full variable domain is DVKVTQSSRYLVKRTGEKVFLECVQDMDHENMFWYRQDPGLGLRLIYFSYDVKMKEKGDIPEGYSVSREKKERFSLILESASTNQTSMYLCASSLLGETETQYFGPGTRLLVL.

This chain uses TRBV28 with TRBJ2-7, with 9 bases matching TRBD1. CDR3 length: 14 amino acids. The V gene's germline CDR1 is MDHEN and CDR2 SYDVKM. The trim removed 7 bases at V and 5 bases at J, leaving 9 bases unmatched. Here the CDR3 DNA reads TGTGCCAGCACCTCGGGACAGGGCGTGGACGAGCAGTACTTC. Translated: CASTSGQGVDEQYF.

The genes are TRBV16 and TRBJ2-7; 7 bases align to TRBD1. The CDR3 spans 11 residues. Per the germline V gene, CDR1 is KGHSY and CDR2 is FQNENV. V dropped 3 bases and J dropped 12; count of bases not matched to a gene: 5. The CDR3 protein is CASSQDRLLYF. CDR3 sequence (DNA): TGTGCCAGCAGCCAGGACAGGCTTCTGTACTTC.

This clone was picked up a small number of times. The V and J genes are TRBV7-8 and TRBJ1-4, with a tentative D call TRBD1 (6 bases). Germline CDR1 SGHVS, CDR2 FQNEAQ. The CDR3 consists of 14 residues. Trimming pared 5 bases from V and 3 bases from J, leaving 10 bases between. CDR3 sequence (DNA): TGTGCCAGCAGCCCTCGGACAGCTAATGAAAAACTGTTTTTT. The encoded protein is CASSPRTANEKLFF.

This clone was picked up one time. The DNA for the CDR3 is TGTGCCAGCAGTTTATGGGGGGTCACCGGGGAGCTGTTTTTT. This translates into CASSLWGVTGELFF. The chain combines TRBV27 with TRBJ2-2; possible D gene TRBD2, 6 bases. The CDR3 contains 14 residues. V was trimmed by 1 base and J by 4 bases, leaving 7 bases between them. Germline V gene sequence: CDR1 MNHEY, CDR2 SMNVEV (reference sequence).

The chain is built from TRBV13 and TRBJ2-7; 14 nucleotides line up with TRBD2. The CDR3 contains 18 residues. Looked up from germline, CDR1 is PRHDT and CDR2 is FYEKMQ (reference sequence). The V and J ends lost 5 bases and 2 bases, in that order; junction bases with no gene match: 11. The chain's CDR3 is CASSKGTSGSRSPYEQYF. The CDR3 bases are TGTGCCAGCAGCAAAGGGACTAGCGGGAGCCGATCACCCTACGAGCAGTACTTC. Complete variable domain (other parts from reference TRBV13 and TRBJ2-7): AAGVIQSPRHLIKEKRETATLKCYPIPRHDTVYWYQQGPGQDPQFLISFYEKMQSDKGSIPDRFSAQQFSDYHSELNMSSLELGDSALYFCASSKGTSGSRSPYEQYFGPGTRLTVT.

This chain uses TRBV3-1 (or the pseudogene TRBV3-2) with TRBJ1-6, with D perhaps TRBD1 (5 bases). This CDR3 is 17 amino acids long. Germline CDR1 is LGHDT and CDR2 is YNNKEL (reference sequence). V shed 1 base and J shed 6 bases, with 16 bases lying between them. DNA of the CDR3: TGTGCCAGCAGCCAAGCTGGGGGGAGCGGTGTTAATTCACCCCTCCACTTT. It is translated as CASSQAGGSGVNSPLHF.

The chain has TRBV30 and TRBJ1-2; D uncertain. Between the trimmed V and J ends, which lost 0 bases and 5 bases, there was a span of 10 bases. Germline lookup yields CDR1 GTSNPN and CDR2 SVGIG (reference sequence). The length of the CDR3 is 13 residues. The CDR3 DNA follows: TGTGCCTGGAGTGTTAGGAGAGTATATGGCTACACCTTC. Its translation: CAWSVRRVYGYTF.

V and J are TRBV10-1 and TRBJ2-2; TRBD1 aligns across 8 bases. The CDR3 contains 14 residues. Looked up from germline, CDR1 is WNHNN and CDR2 is SYGVQD (reference sequence). With V trimmed by 5 bases and J by 6 bases, 5 bases remained unmatched. CDR3 DNA: TGCGCCAGCAGTCCGGACAGGGAATCCGGGGAGCTGTTTTTT. Translating gives CASSPDRESGELFF.

The chain recombines TRBV5-4 with TRBJ2-1; 8 bases agree with TRBD2. Germline assignment: CDR1 SGHNT and CDR2 YYREEE (reference sequence). J lost 6 bases, V lost 1 base, and 9 bases had no gene match. The CDR3 is 16 residues long. DNA of the CDR3: TGTGCCAGCAGCTTGCCCCTAGCGGGTCAGCGCAATGAGCAGTTCTTC. Amino acids: CASSLPLAGQRNEQFF.

This clone was detected a few times. CDR3 in amino acids: CATLGRDGYTF. The CDR3 DNA reads as TGTGCCACATTGGGGAGGGATGGCTACACCTTC. This sequence joins TRBV27 and TRBJ1-2; no firm D call. The ends were cut back, 10 bases at V and 6 bases at J, with 12 bases in the middle. CDR3 length: 11 amino acids. Germline V gene lookup returns CDR1 MNHEY and CDR2 SMNVEV (reference sequence).

This chain connects TRBV30 to TRBJ1-2, with D perhaps TRBD1 (6 bases). Per the germline V gene, CDR1 is GTSNPN and CDR2 is SVGIG (reference sequence). Between the trimmed V and J ends, which lost 8 bases and 4 bases, there was a span of 14 bases. This CDR3 region has 12 residues. The CDR3 DNA sequence: TGTGCCGGGGGGGGGCCTTTCTATGGCTACACCTTC. As protein: CAGGGPFYGYTF.

The chain joins TRBV5-1 to TRBJ2-1; 7 nucleotides agree with TRBD2. CDR3 length: 14 residues. V shed 4 bases and J 8 bases; nucleotides not matched to a gene: 9. Germline V gives CDR1 SGHRS, CDR2 YFSETQ. The CDR3 region is CASSPGLVPDEQFF. The CDR3 DNA sequence: TGCGCCAGCAGCCCCGGACTAGTTCCGGATGAGCAGTTCTTC.

V usage is TRBV28 and J usage is TRBJ2-7, with D possibly matching TRBD2 (6 bases). From germline, CDR1 is MDHEN and CDR2 SYDVKM. The CDR3 contains 15 residues. V was clipped by 7 bases and J by 5 bases, with 21 bases between them. CDR3: CASTHETVLADEQYF. DNA for the CDR3: TGTGCCAGCACCCATGAGACAGTCTTAGCGGACGAGCAGTACTTC.

Only one count was recorded for this clone. Germline is not matched at one junction end, which may reflect a read error. The chain couples TRBV7-7 to TRBJ2-7; TRBD2 aligns across 11 bases. The CDR3 is made up of 15 amino acids. Per germline, CDR1 SSHAT and CDR2 FNYEAQ (reference sequence). The CDR3 protein is CASSPGLADWGEQYF. In nucleotides, the CDR3 is TGTGCTAGCAGCCCGGGACTAGCGGATTGGGGGGAGCAGTACTTC.